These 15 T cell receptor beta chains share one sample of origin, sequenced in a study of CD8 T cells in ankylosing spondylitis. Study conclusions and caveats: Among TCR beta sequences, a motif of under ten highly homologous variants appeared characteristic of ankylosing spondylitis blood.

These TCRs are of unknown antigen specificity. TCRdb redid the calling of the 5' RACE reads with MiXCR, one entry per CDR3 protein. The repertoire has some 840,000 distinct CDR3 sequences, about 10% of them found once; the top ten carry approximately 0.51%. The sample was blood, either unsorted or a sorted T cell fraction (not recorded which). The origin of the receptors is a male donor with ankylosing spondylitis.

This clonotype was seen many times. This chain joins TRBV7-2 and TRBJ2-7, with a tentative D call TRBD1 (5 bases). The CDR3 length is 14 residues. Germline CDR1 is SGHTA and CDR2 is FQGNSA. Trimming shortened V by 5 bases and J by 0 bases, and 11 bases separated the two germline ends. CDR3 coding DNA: TGTGCCAGCAGCACTACAGGAAGCTCCTACGAGCAGTACTTC. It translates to CASSTTGSSYEQYF.

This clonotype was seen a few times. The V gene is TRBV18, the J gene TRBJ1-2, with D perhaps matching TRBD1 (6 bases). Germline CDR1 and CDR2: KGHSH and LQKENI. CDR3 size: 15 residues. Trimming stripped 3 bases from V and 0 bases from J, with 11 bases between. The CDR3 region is CASSPAGDPNYGYTF. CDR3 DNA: TGTGCCAGCTCACCTGCAGGGGACCCTAACTATGGCTACACCTTC.

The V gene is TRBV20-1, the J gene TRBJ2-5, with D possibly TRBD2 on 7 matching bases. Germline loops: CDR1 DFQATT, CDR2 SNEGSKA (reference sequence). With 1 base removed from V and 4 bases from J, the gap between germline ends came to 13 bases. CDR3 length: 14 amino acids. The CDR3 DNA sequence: TGCAGTGCTAGAGTAGGGGGGGGTCGAGAGACCCAGTACTTC. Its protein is CSARVGGGRETQYF.

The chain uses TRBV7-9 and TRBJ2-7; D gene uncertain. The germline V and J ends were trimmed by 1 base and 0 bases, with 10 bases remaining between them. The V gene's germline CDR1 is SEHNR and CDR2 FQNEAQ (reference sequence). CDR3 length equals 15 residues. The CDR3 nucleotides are TGTGCCAGCAGCTTAGAGGGTCGGCCCTCCTACGAGCAGTACTTC. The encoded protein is CASSLEGRPSYEQYF. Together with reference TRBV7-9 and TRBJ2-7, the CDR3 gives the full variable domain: DTGVSQNPRHKITKRGQNVTFRCDPISEHNRLYWYRQTLGQGPEFLTYFQNEAQLEKSRLLSDRFSAERPKGSFSTLEIQRTEQGDSAMYLCASSLEGRPSYEQYFGPGTRLTVT.

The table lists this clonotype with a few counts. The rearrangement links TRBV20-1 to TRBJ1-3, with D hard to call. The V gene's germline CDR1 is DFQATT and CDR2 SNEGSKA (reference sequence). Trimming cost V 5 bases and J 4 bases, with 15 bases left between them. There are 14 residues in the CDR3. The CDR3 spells CSAHRLGGGNTIYF. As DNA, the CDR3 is TGCAGTGCTCACAGACTCGGCGGGGGAAACACCATATATTTT.

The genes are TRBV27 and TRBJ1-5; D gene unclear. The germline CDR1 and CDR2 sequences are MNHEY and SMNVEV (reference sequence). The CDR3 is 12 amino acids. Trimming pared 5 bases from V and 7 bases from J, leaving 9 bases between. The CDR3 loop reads CASSPSGQPQHF. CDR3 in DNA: TGTGCCAGCAGTCCCAGTGGCCAGCCCCAGCATTTT.

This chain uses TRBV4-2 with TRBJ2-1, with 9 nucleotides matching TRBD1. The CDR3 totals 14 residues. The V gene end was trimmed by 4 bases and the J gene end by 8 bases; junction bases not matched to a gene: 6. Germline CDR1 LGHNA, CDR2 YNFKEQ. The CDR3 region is CASSPGQGKDEQFF. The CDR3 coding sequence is TGTGCCAGCAGCCCGGGACAGGGCAAGGATGAGCAGTTCTTC.

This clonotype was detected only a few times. The DNA of the CDR3 is TGCAGTGCTACACTCCCAGGTCCGAGCACAGATACGCAGTATTTT. Protein product: CSATLPGPSTDTQYF. V usage is TRBV20-1 and J usage is TRBJ2-3; no clear D. This CDR3 region has 15 residues. V lost 4 bases and J lost 0, with 14 bases in between. Germline CDR1 DFQATT, CDR2 SNEGSKA (reference sequence).

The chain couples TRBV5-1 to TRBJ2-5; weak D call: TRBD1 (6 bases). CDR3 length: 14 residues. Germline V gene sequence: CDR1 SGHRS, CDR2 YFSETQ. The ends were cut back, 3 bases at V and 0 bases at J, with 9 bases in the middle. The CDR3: CASSSRQDQETQYF. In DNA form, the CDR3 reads TGCGCCAGCAGCTCCCGACAGGACCAAGAGACCCAGTACTTC.

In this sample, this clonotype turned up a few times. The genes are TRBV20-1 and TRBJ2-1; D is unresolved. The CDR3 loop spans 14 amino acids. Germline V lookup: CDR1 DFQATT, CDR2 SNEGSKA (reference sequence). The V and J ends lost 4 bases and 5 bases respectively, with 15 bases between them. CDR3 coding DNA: TGCAGTGCTATAAAAGGCAATTTAAACAATGAGCAGTTCTTC. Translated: CSAIKGNLNNEQFF.

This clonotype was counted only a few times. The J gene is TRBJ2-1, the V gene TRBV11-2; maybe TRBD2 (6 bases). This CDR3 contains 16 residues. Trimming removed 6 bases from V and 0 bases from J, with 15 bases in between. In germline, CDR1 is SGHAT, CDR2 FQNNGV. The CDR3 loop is CASRREDGSSYNEQFF. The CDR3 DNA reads TGTGCCAGCAGACGGGAAGACGGGAGCTCCTACAATGAGCAGTTCTTC.

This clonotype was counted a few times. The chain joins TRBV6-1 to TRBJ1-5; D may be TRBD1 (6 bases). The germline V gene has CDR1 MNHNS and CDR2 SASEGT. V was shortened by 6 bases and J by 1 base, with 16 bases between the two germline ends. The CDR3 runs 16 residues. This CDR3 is CASSKFRDTSNQPQHF. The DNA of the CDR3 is TGTGCCAGCAGCAAATTCCGGGACACGAGCAATCAGCCCCAGCATTTT.

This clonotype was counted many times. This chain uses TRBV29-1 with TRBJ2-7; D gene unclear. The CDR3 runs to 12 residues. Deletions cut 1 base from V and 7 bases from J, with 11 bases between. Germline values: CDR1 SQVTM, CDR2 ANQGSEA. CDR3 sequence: CSVEVTAREQYF. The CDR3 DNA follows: TGCAGCGTTGAAGTGACGGCAAGGGAGCAGTACTTC.

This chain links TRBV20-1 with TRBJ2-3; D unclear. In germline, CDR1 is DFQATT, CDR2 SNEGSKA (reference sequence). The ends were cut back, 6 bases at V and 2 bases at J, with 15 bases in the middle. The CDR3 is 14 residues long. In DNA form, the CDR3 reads TGCAGTGCCGCGAGTCCAGGATACACAGATACGCAGTATTTT. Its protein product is CSAASPGYTDTQYF.

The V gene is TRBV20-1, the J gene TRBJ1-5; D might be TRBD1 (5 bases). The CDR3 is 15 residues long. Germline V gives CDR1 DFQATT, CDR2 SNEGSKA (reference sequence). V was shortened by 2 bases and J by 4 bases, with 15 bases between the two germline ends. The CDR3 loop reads CSARWRGLPNQPQHF. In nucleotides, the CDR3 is TGCAGTGCTAGATGGAGGGGACTCCCTAATCAGCCCCAGCATTTT.